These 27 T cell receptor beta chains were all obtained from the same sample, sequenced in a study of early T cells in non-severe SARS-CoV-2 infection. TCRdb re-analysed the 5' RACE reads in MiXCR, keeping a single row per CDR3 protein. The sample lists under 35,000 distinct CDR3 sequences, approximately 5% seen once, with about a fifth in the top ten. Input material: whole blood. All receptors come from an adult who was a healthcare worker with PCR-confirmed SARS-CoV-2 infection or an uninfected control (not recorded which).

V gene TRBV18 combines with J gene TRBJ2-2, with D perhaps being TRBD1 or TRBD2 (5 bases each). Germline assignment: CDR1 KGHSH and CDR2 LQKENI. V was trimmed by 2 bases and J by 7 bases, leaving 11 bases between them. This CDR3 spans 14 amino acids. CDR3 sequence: CASSPVGTDGELFF. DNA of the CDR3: TGTGCCAGCTCACCAGTGGGGACGGACGGGGAGCTGTTTTTT.

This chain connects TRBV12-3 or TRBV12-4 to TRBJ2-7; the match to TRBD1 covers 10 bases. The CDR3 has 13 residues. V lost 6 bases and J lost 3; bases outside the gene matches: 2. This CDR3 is CASRRTGGYEQYF. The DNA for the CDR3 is TGTGCCAGCAGGCGGACAGGGGGCTACGAGCAGTACTTC.

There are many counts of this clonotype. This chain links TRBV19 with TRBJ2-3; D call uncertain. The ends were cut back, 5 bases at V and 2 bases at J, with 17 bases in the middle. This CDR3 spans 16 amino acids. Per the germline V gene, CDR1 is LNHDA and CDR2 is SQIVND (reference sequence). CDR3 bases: TGTGCCAGTAGTCGCCAGGACGTCCGACTCACAGATACGCAGTATTTT. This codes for CASSRQDVRLTDTQYF.

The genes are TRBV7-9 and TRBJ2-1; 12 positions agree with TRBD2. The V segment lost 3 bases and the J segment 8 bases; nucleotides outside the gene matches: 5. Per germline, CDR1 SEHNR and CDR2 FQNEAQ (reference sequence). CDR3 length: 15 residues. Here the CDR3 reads CASSFRTSGEDEQFF. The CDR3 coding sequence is TGTGCCAGCAGCTTTAGGACTAGCGGGGAGGATGAGCAGTTCTTC. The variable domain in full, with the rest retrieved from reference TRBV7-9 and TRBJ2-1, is DTGVSQNPRHKITKRGQNVTFRCDPISEHNRLYWYRQTLGQGPEFLTYFQNEAQLEKSRLLSDRFSAERPKGSFSTLEIQRTEQGDSAMYLCASSFRTSGEDEQFFGPGTRLTVL.

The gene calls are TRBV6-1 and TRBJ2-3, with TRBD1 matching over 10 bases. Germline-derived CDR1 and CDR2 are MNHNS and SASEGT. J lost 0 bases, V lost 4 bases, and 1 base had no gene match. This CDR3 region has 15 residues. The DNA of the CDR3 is TGTGCCAGCAGTGGACAGGGGGCAAGCACAGATACGCAGTATTTT. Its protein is CASSGQGASTDTQYF.

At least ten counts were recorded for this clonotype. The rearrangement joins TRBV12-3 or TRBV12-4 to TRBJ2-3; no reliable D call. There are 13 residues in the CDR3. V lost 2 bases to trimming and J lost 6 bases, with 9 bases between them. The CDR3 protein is CASSLTPADTQYF. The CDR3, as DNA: TGTGCCAGCAGTTTAACCCCCGCGGATACGCAGTATTTT.

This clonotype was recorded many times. CDR3 nucleotide sequence: TGTGCCAGCAGCAGGGGCGGGAATGTCGTAGAAAAACTGTTTTTT. Translating it yields CASSRGGNVVEKLFF. This chain uses TRBV7-9 with TRBJ1-4; the D gene is possibly TRBD1 (5 bases). The V gene lost 5 bases and the J gene lost 8 bases, with 18 bases spanning the gap. The CDR3 has 15 residues. Per germline, CDR1 SEHNR and CDR2 FQNEAQ (reference sequence).

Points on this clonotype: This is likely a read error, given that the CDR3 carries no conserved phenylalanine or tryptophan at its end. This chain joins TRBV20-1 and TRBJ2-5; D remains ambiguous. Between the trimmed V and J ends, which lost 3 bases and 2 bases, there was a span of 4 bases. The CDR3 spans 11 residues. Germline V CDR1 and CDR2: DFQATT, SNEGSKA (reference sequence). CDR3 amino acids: CSASQQETQYS. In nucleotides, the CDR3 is TGCAGTGCTAGCCAGCAAGAGACCCAGTACTCC.

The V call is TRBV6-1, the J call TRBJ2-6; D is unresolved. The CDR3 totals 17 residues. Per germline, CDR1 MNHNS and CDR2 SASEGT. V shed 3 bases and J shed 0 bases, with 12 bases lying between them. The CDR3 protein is CASSDPLTASGANVLTF. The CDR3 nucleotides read TGTGCCAGCAGTGACCCATTGACTGCCTCTGGGGCCAACGTCCTGACTTTC.

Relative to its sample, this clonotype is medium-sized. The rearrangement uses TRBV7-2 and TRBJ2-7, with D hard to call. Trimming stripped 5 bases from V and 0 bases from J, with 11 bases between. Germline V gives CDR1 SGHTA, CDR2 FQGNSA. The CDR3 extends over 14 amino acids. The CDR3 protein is CASSPQVGSYEQYF. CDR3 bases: TGTGCCAGCAGCCCCCAGGTGGGCTCCTACGAGCAGTACTTC. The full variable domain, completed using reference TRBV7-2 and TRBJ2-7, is GAGVSQSPSNKVTEKGKDVELRCDPISGHTALYWYRQSLGQGLEFLIYFQGNSAPDKSGLPSDRFSAERTGGSVSTLTIQRTQQEDSAVYLCASSPQVGSYEQYFGPGTRLTVT.

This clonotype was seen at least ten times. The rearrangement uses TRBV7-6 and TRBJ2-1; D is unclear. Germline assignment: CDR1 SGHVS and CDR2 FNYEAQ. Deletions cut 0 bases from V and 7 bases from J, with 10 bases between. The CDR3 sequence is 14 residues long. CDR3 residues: CASSLAAAANEQFF. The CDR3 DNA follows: TGTGCCAGCAGCTTAGCCGCCGCGGCAAATGAGCAGTTCTTC.

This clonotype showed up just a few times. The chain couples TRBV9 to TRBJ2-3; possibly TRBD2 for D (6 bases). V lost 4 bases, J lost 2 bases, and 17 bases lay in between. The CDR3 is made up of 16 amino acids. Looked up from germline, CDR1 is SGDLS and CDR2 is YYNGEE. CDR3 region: CASSISWDFSTDTQYF. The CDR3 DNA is TGTGCCAGCAGCATCTCTTGGGACTTCTCCACAGATACGCAGTATTTT.

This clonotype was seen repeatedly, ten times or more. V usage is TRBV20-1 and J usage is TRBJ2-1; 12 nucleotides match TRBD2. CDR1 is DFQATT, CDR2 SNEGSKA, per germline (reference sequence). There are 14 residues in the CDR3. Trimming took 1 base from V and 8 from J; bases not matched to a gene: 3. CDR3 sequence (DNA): TGCAGTGCTAGAGTCCTAGCGGGAGGGTATGAGCAGTTCTTC. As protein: CSARVLAGGYEQFF.

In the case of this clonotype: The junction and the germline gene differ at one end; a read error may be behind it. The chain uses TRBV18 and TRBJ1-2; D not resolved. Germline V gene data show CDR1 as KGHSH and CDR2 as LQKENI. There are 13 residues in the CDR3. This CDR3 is CVSSPPGDYGYTF. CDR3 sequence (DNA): TGTGTCAGCTCACCACCAGGTGACTATGGCTACACCTTC.

Here the CDR3 reads CASSFLGQETQYF. In DNA, the CDR3 is TGTGCCAGCAGTTTCCTGGGCCAAGAGACCCAGTACTTC. The chain carries TRBV12-3 or TRBV12-4 and TRBJ2-5; D not resolved. CDR3 size: 13 residues. V was pared by 3 bases and J by 1 base, with 6 bases between.

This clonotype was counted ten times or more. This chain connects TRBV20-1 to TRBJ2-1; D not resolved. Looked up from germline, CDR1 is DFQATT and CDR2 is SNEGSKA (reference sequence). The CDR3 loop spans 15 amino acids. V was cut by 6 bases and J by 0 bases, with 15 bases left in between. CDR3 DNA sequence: TGCAGTGCGAGCCGACCAGGAAGCTCCTACAATGAGCAGTTCTTC. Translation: CSASRPGSSYNEQFF.

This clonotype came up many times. The CDR3 DNA follows: TGTGCCAGCAGCCCCAATGCCCTGAACACTGAAGCTTTCTTT. It encodes CASSPNALNTEAFF. V usage is TRBV3-1 and J usage is TRBJ1-1, with no clear D. The CDR3 spans 14 residues. Germline V lookup: CDR1 LGHDT, CDR2 YNNKEL (reference sequence). V was pared by 4 bases and J by 0 bases, with 9 bases between. Based on the CDR3 plus reference TRBV3-1 and TRBJ1-1, the full variable domain is DTAVSQTPKYLVTQMGNDKSIKCEQNLGHDTMYWYKQDSKKFLKIMFSYNNKELIINETVPNRFSPKSPDKAHLNLHINSLELGDSAVYFCASSPNALNTEAFFGQGTRLTVV.

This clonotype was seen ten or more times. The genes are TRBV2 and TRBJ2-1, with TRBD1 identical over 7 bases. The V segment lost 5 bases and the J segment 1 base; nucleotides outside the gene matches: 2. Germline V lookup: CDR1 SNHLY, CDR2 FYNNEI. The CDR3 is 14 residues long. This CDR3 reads CASSWDRSYNEQFF. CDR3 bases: TGTGCCAGCAGTTGGGACAGATCCTACAATGAGCAGTTCTTC.

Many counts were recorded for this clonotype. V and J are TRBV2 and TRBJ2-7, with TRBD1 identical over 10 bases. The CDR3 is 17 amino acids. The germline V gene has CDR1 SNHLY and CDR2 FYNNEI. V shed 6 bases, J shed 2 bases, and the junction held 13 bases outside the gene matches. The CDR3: CASRAMTGGALAYEQYF. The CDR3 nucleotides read TGTGCCAGCAGGGCCATGACAGGGGGCGCATTGGCCTACGAGCAGTACTTC.

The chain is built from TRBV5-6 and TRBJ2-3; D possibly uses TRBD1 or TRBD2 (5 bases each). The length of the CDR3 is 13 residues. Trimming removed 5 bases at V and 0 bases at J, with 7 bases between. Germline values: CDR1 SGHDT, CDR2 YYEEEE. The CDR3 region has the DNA TGTGCCAGCAGGGGACGGAGCACAGATACGCAGTATTTT. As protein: CASRGRSTDTQYF.

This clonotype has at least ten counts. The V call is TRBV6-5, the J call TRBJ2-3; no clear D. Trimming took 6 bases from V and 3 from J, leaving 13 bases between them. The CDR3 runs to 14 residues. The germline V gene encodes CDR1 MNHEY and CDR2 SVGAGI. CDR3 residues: CASSRTQRTDTQYF. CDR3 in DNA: TGTGCCAGCAGCCGCACCCAGAGAACAGATACGCAGTATTTT.

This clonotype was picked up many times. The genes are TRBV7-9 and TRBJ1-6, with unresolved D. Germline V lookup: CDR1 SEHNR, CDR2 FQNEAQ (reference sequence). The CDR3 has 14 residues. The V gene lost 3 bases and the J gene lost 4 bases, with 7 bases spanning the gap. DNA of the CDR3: TGTGCCAGCAGCTTTTCGGGGTATAATTCACCCCTCCACTTT. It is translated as CASSFSGYNSPLHF. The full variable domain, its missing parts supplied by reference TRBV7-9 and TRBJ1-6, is DTGVSQNPRHKITKRGQNVTFRCDPISEHNRLYWYRQTLGQGPEFLTYFQNEAQLEKSRLLSDRFSAERPKGSFSTLEIQRTEQGDSAMYLCASSFSGYNSPLHFGNGTRLTVT.

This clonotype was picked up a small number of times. This chain's CDR3 is CAWSVENQPQHF. For the CDR3, the DNA is TGTGCCTGGAGTGTGGAGAATCAGCCCCAGCATTTT. The chain couples TRBV30 to TRBJ1-5, with unresolved D. The germline V gene has CDR1 GTSNPN and CDR2 SVGIG (reference sequence). The V end lost 0 bases, the J end lost 4 bases, and 4 bases lay between the germline ends. This CDR3 comprises 12 residues.

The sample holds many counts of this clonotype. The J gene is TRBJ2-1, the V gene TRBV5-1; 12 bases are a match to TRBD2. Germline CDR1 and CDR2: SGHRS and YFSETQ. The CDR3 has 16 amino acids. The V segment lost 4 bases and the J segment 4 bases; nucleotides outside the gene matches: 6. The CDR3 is CASSPRTSGVYNEQFF. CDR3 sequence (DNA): TGCGCCAGCAGCCCCAGGACTAGCGGGGTATACAATGAGCAGTTCTTC.

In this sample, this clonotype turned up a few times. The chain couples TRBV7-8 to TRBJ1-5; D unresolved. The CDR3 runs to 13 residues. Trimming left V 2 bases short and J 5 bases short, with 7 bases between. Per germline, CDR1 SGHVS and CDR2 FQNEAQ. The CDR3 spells CASSLLLDQPQHF. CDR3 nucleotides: TGTGCCAGCAGCTTACTCCTAGATCAGCCCCAGCATTTT.

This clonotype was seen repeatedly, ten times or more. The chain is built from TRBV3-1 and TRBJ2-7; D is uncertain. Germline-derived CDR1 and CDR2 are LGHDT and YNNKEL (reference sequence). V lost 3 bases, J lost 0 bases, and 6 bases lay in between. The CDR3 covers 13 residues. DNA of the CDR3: TGTGCCAGCAGCCACTTGAGCTCCTACGAGCAGTACTTC. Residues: CASSHLSSYEQYF.

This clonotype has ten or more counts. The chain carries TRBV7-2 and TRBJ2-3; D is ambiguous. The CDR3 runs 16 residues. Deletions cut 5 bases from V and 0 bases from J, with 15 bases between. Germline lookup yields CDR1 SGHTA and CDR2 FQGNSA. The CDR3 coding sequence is TGTGCCAGCAGCGGCCTGACTCGTGGTAGCACAGATACGCAGTATTTT. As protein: CASSGLTRGSTDTQYF. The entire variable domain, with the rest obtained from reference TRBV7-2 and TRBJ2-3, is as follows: GAGVSQSPSNKVTEKGKDVELRCDPISGHTALYWYRQSLGQGLEFLIYFQGNSAPDKSGLPSDRFSAERTGGSVSTLTIQRTQQEDSAVYLCASSGLTRGSTDTQYFGPGTRLTVL.